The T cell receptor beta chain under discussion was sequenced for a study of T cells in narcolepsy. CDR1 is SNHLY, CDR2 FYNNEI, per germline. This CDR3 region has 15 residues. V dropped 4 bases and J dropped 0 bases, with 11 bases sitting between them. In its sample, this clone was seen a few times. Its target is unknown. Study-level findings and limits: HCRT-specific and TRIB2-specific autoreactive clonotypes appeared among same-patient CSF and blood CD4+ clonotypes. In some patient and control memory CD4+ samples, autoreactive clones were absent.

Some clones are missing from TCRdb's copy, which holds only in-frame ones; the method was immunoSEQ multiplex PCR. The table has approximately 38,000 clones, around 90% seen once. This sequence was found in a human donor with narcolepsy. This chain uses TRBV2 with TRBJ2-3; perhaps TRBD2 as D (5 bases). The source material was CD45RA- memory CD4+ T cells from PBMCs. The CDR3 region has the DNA TGTGCCAGCAGTGGTTTGACTACGAGCACAGATACGCAGTATTTT. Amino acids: CASSGLTTSTDTQYF. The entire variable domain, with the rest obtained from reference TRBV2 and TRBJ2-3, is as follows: EPEVTQTPSHQVTQMGQEVILRCVPISNHLYFYWYRQILGQKVEFLVSFYNNEISEKSEIFDDQFSVERPDGSNFTLKIRSTKLEDSAMYFCASSGLTTSTDTQYFGPGTRLTVL.